This TCR beta chain was recovered during a study of blood T cell repertoires in COVID-19 (dated by TCRdb to about 2020). Some background on the complete study: The collaborator samples originated in the United States, Italy and Spain and spanned the acute and convalescent phases of COVID-19. A de-identified subject ID, COVID-19 status, age in years and sex were almost always included in the sample metadata. Deeply sampled blood TCRbeta repertoires from subjects exposed to, actively infected with, or recovered from COVID-19 were included in the dataset. Samples came from the ongoing ImmuneRACE study (first 160 participants) plus 1,254 subjects from 6 global collaborators. The prospective study material was composed of cDNA or gDNA derived from T cells, B-cell-depleted T cells, or PBMCs. Where available, HLA class I and class II types were taken from metadata supplied by the sample provider and were not determined by assay-based typing. The repertoires were released in a freely available public database meant as a resource for research on the immune response to SARS-CoV-2.

TCRbeta CDR3 regions were amplified from genomic DNA using the immunoSEQ Assay, a bias-controlled multiplex PCR. Processing in the source paper ran as follows. Within the assay, amplification of reference gene primers was used to estimate how many nucleated cells each sample contained. To quantify the absolute abundance of each unique TCRbeta CDR3 rearrangement, sequence reads were collapsed and filtered. For each sample, productive Simpson clonality was calculated as the square root of Simpson's diversity index across productive rearrangements. TCRdb mirrors the immuneACCESS table, restricted to in-frame sequences. Some clones are absent from its copies; in checked studies, under half trace to an unresolved V gene, and the reason for the others is unknown. V, J and clone size are those of that table, while D and trimming were read from the DNA. This sample comprises approximately 140,000 clones, over 80% of them detected only once. The ten largest clones add up to around 9% of the sample.

One collaborating source in Seattle enrolled patients during active infection and followed them longitudinally through the course of disease. Each collaborating institution followed its own protocols to collect whole blood in K2EDTA tubes. Collaborator samples were shipped for TCRbeta analysis as frozen whole blood, isolated PBMCs, or DNA extracted from either sample type. There are a few counts of this clone. It has no known antigen specificity. Base qualities are not recorded, but no much larger clone differs from it by a single base. V was cut back by 0 bases and J by 3 bases, leaving a gap of 11 bases between them. The CDR3 starts with the cysteine, ends with the phenylalanine, and has 15 residues. Here the CDR3 DNA is all that survives: 45 bases in frame from base 1. Per the germline V gene (reference sequence), LNHNV is the CDR1 and YYDKDF is the CDR2. What the study reported, not specific to this receptor: How much clinical and demographic metadata was included differed by source and by participant, and the metadata was provided uncurated.

The clonotype comes from a man between 25 and 39 years old with COVID-19, enrolled during active disease. Sequenced sample: peripheral blood. The chain employs TRBV15 and TRBJ2-5; a weak D assignment points to TRBD1 (5 bases agree). Read as DNA, the sequence is TGTGCCACCAGCAGAGATCTAGGCAGGGAAGAGACCCAGTACTTC. This yields the protein CATSRDLGREETQYF.